This T cell receptor (beta chain) emerged from a study of shared clonotypes between healthy human individuals. Notes on the study in general: Among a handful of donors, approximately 5.4% of naive CD4 clonotypes were found in common.

Comments on this clone: Its specificity is not known. This CDR3 is also generated by other DNA sequences in the sample.

This CDR3 is 12 amino acids long. Trimming took 1 base from V and 5 from J, leaving 8 bases between them. The germline CDR1 and CDR2 sequences are GTSNPN and SVGIG (reference sequence). Only in-frame clones appear in the TCRdb table, and some are missing; sequencing was by immunoSEQ multiplex PCR. The sample includes some 2,400,000 clones, approximately 96% of them seen just once. Sequenced: naive CD4+ T cells sorted from blood. The subset was: CD45RA+ positively selected. This receptor was obtained from a man aged 18 to 30 in good health. This sequence joins TRBV30 and TRBJ2-5, with TRBD2 as a possible D gene (5 bases). In DNA, the CDR3 is TGTGCCTGGAGTGAACGGGGTGAGACCCAGTACTTC. This translates into CAWSERGETQYF.